These T cell receptor beta chains were read from a single sample in a study of PD-1 blockade in mismatch repair-deficient tumors. Sequenced by immunoSEQ multiplex PCR; TCRdb stores in-frame clones only, minus some. The table lists some 22,000 clones, 80% to 90% of them singletons, with about 15% in the top ten. Sequences were derived from peripheral blood, sampled 2 weeks after starting pembrolizumab. Receptors were obtained from an adult with mismatch repair-deficient cancer. CDR3s include the opening cysteine and the closing phenylalanine or tryptophan. A D gene is named only where the DNA matches it firmly. Not every row has a clone size; where given, it reads once, few, many or a size class.

TRBJ2-1,NA,TRBV7-9,NA,CASSLGLSSYNEQFF,TGTGCCAGCAGCTTAGGATTGAGCTCCTACAATGAGCAGTTCTTC
TRBJ1-2,NA,TRBV4-2,few,CASSQEGQGFYHTF,TGTGCCAGCAGCCAAGAAGGGCAGGGCTTTTATCACACCTTC
TRBJ2-5,TRBD2,TRBV19,NA,CATQGAGEGEETQYF,TGTGCCACCCAAGGAGCGGGAGAGGGGGAAGAGACCCAGTACTTC
TRBJ2-2,TRBD2,TRBV19,NA,CASSLRTSGPGELFF,TGTGCCAGTAGTCTCCGGACTAGCGGGCCCGGGGAGCTGTTTTTT
TRBJ2-1,TRBD2,TRBV9,few,CASSVHLAEAYNEQFF,TGTGCCAGCAGCGTGCACCTAGCGGAGGCCTACAATGAGCAGTTCTTC
TRBJ2-2,NA,TRBV28,NA,CASSFYSGNTGELFF,TGTGCCAGCAGTTTCTACAGCGGTAACACCGGGGAGCTGTTTTTT
TRBJ2-1,TRBD2,TRBV11-3,NA,CASSSASLAGGYNEQFF,TGTGCCAGCAGCTCCGCATCCCTAGCGGGAGGGTACAATGAGCAGTTCTTC
TRBJ2-5,NA,TRBV15,NA,CATSIKYNPLETQYF,TGTGCCACCAGCATCAAGTACAACCCTCTCGAGACCCAGTACTTC
TRBJ1-2,NA,TRBV5-6,NA,CASRFWGFSGYTF,TGTGCCAGCAGGTTCTGGGGTTTTAGTGGCTACACCTTC
TRBJ1-2,NA,TRBV7-9,NA,CASSLSQAGPYTF,TGTGCCAGCAGCTTAAGCCAGGCAGGGCCCTACACCTTC
TRBJ1-3,NA,TRBV7-9,NA,CASSLGGNTIYF,TGTGCCAGCAGCTTAGGAGGAAACACCATATATTTT
TRBJ2-1,NA,TRBV9,NA,CASSVAQAYNEQFF,TGTGCCAGCAGCGTCGCCCAGGCCTACAATGAGCAGTTCTTC
TRBJ2-5,TRBD1,TRBV7-3,NA,CASSLTAGTGETQYF,TGTGCCAGCAGCTTAACAGCCGGGACAGGCGAGACCCAGTACTTC
TRBJ2-3,TRBD2,TRBV25-1,NA,CASSASGTQSTDTQYF,TGTGCCAGCAGCGCTAGCGGGACTCAGTCCACAGATACGCAGTATTTT
TRBJ2-6,NA,TRBV28,NA,CASRDIASEGVLTF,TGTGCCAGCAGAGATATAGCGAGTGAGGGCGTCCTGACTTTC
TRBJ2-2,NA,TRBV2,few,CASSPDSRAGELFF,TGTGCCAGCAGCCCCGACAGTAGGGCCGGGGAGCTGTTTTTT
TRBJ1-1,NA,TRBV6-6,once,CASSSGLSNTEAFF,TGTGCCAGCAGTTCGGGACTCTCGAACACTGAAGCTTTCTTT
TRBJ2-7,NA,TRBV11-3,NA,CASSERASYEQYF,TGTGCCAGCAGCGAGAGGGCTTCCTACGAGCAGTACTTC
TRBJ1-1,NA,TRBV19,once,CASSYGSLNTEAFF,TGTGCCAGTAGTTACGGGAGCTTGAACACTGAAGCTTTCTTT
TRBJ1-4,NA,TRBV11-2,NA,CASSLHGGGTNEKLFF,TGTGCCAGCAGCCTACACGGGGGGGGAACTAATGAAAAACTGTTTTTT
TRBJ2-2,NA,TRBV28,NA,CASGSDRWEGGELFF,TGTGCCAGCGGGTCGGACCGGTGGGAAGGCGGGGAGCTGTTTTTT
TRBJ1-5,NA,TRBV7-8,NA,CASSLFGTANQPQHF,TGTGCCAGCAGCTTATTCGGGACCGCAAATCAGCCCCAGCATTTT
TRBJ2-3,TRBD1,TRBV6-1,NA,CASSERQGYTDTQYF,TGTGCCAGCAGTGAAAGACAGGGCTACACAGATACGCAGTATTTT
TRBJ1-2,TRBD1,TRBV5-1,NA,CASSSGQGVYGYTF,TGCGCCAGCAGCTCCGGACAGGGGGTCTATGGCTACACCTTC
TRBJ2-7,NA,TRBV5-6,NA,CASSPGDYEQYF,TGTGCCAGCAGCCCAGGGGACTACGAGCAGTACTTC
TRBJ2-5,NA,TRBV30,NA,CAWSVNSPLQETQYF,TGTGCCTGGAGTGTAAATTCCCCCCTCCAAGAGACCCAGTACTTC
TRBJ2-1,NA,TRBV4-3,NA,CASSQVLWRNSDQFF,TGCGCCAGCAGCCAAGTACTGTGGCGAAACAGTGATCAGTTCTTC
TRBJ1-5,NA,TRBV18,NA,CASSPDLGSQPQHF,TGTGCCAGCTCACCAGATTTAGGGTCTCAGCCCCAGCATTTT
TRBJ2-7,NA,TRBV7-2,NA,CASSFRGVDEQYF,TGTGCCAGCAGCTTCCGCGGGGTCGACGAGCAGTACTTC
TRBJ1-5,NA,TRBV6-5,once,CASSPGGEPQHF,TGTGCCAGCAGCCCCGGCGGTGAGCCCCAGCATTTT
TRBJ1-5,NA,TRBV30,NA,CAWSVTGYSNQPQHF,TGTGCCTGGAGTGTAACAGGATATAGCAATCAGCCCCAGCATTTT
TRBJ1-1,NA,TRBV18,NA,CASSPSRVNAEAFF,TGTGCCAGCTCACCGTCCAGGGTGAACGCTGAAGCTTTCTTT
TRBJ2-1,NA,TRBV11-3,NA,CASSVSSEQFF,TGTGCCAGCAGCGTAAGTAGTGAGCAGTTCTTC
TRBJ2-3,NA,TRBV28,NA,CASSPPRIDTDTQYF,TGTGCCAGCAGTCCCCCCCGCATAGATACAGATACGCAGTATTTT
TRBJ2-7,NA,TRBV4-3,NA,CASSQEGGAAYEQYF,TGCGCCAGCAGCCAAGAAGGGGGGGCGGCCTACGAGCAGTACTTC
TRBJ2-2,NA,TRBV10-1,NA,CASIWGRTGELFF,TGCGCCAGCATATGGGGGAGGACCGGGGAGCTGTTTTTT
TRBJ1-3,NA,TRBV30,NA,CAWSTGLVTGNTIYF,TGTGCCTGGAGTACAGGGTTGGTAACTGGAAACACCATATATTTT
TRBJ2-7,TRBD1,TRBV29-1,NA,CSVRDRAEQYF,TGCAGCGTCCGGGACAGGGCCGAGCAGTACTTC
TRBJ1-1,NA,TRBV29-1,once,CSVESPGWEMNTEAFF,TGCAGCGTTGAGTCCCCGGGATGGGAGATGAACACTGAAGCTTTCTTT
TRBJ1-3,NA,TRBV15,once,CATSRDNRVGNTIYF,TGTGCCACCAGCAGAGATAACAGGGTCGGAAACACCATATATTTT
TRBJ1-1,NA,TRBV10-3,NA,CAISAQGNTEAFF,TGTGCCATCAGCGCACAGGGAAACACTGAAGCTTTCTTT
TRBJ2-4,TRBD1,TRBV9,once,CASSVDPIGTALKNIQYF,TGTGCCAGCAGCGTCGACCCCATCGGGACAGCCTTGAAAAACATTCAGTACTTC
TRBJ2-7,NA,TRBV14,NA,CASSQGRFSYEQYF,TGTGCCAGCAGCCAAGGCCGCTTCTCCTACGAGCAGTACTTC
TRBJ2-3,TRBD2,TRBV15,once,CATLADLEDTQYF,TGTGCCACCCTAGCGGACCTGGAGGATACGCAGTATTTT
TRBJ1-5,TRBD1,TRBV6-6,few,CASSYYRTGADQPQHF,TGTGCCAGCAGTTACTATAGGACAGGGGCGGATCAGCCCCAGCATTTT
TRBJ2-1,TRBD2,TRBV11-3,NA,CASSGFRGGSIGNEQFF,TGTGCCAGCAGCGGGTTTCGCGGCGGGAGTATCGGCAATGAGCAGTTCTTC
TRBJ1-3,NA,TRBV7-6,NA,CASSNQGSGNTIYF,TGTGCCAGCAGCAACCAGGGGAGTGGAAACACCATATATTTT
TRBJ2-1,NA,TRBV5-1,NA,CASSPTTDDNEQFF,TGCGCCAGCAGCCCTACCACGGATGACAATGAGCAGTTCTTC
TRBJ2-1,NA,TRBV4-3,NA,CASSQVMAAPEQFF,TGCGCCAGCAGCCAAGTGATGGCAGCTCCTGAGCAGTTCTTC
TRBJ2-3,NA,TRBV19,NA,CASSIGGRTDTQYF,TGTGCCAGTAGTATCGGGGGACGGACAGATACGCAGTATTTT
TRBJ2-7,NA,TRBV5-6,NA,CASSLYRTSNYEQYF,TGTGCCAGCAGCTTGTATAGGACATCGAACTACGAGCAGTACTTC
TRBJ2-1,TRBD2,TRBV11-2,once,CASSLGLVVEQFF,TGTGCCAGCAGCTTGGGACTAGTGGTCGAGCAGTTCTTC
TRBJ2-1,NA,TRBV4-3,NA,CASSQRLSSYNEQFF,TGCGCCAGCAGCCAACGACTCAGCTCCTACAATGAGCAGTTCTTC
TRBJ2-5,TRBD1,TRBV6-1,few,CASSRPGTGEETQYF,TGTGCCAGCAGTAGACCCGGGACAGGGGAAGAGACCCAGTACTTC
TRBJ2-2,NA,TRBV28,NA,CASSFSDGELFF,TGTGCCAGCAGTTTTTCGGACGGGGAGCTGTTTTTT
TRBJ1-1,TRBD1,TRBV7-3,NA,CASSLTGANTEAFF,TGTGCCAGCAGCTTGACAGGGGCGAACACTGAAGCTTTCTTT
TRBJ2-1,TRBD2,TRBV28,NA,CASRPRLAAYNEQFF,TGTGCCAGCAGACCCCGACTAGCAGCCTACAATGAGCAGTTCTTC
TRBJ2-7,NA,TRBV30,NA,CASTKLARYEQYF,TGTGCCTCGACGAAACTAGCAAGGTACGAGCAGTACTTC